The next 27 T cell receptor beta chains were all read from a single sample in a study of beta chain features in type 1 diabetes. Sequenced material consisted of expressed TCRB transcripts (all of the isolated RNA was reverse transcribed). This table comes from immunoSEQ multiplex PCR, and its TCRdb copy is limited to in-frame clones, with some not included. Among some 280,000 clones listed, more than 13% were seen once. Study-wide results and limits: There was a moderate but significant shortening of TCRB CDR3s in all four CD4+ subsets of Type 1 diabetes patients.

No cognate antigen is known for these TCRs. Sequencing was performed on naive CD4+ T cells from blood. The receptors come from a man aged 30 to 39 with type 1 diabetes.

The CDR3 region is CASSPRGDRGHQPQHF. The CDR3 DNA follows: TGTGCCAGCAGCCCAAGGGGGGACAGGGGGCATCAGCCCCAGCATTTT. V gene TRBV9 combines with J gene TRBJ1-5; 12 nucleotides match TRBD1. With 4 bases clipped from V and 5 bases from J, the junction kept 7 bases outside the gene matches. Germline V gene data show CDR1 as SGDLS and CDR2 as YYNGEE. This CDR3 region has 16 residues.

This rearrangement joins TRBV23-1 to TRBJ2-7, with 11 nucleotides matching TRBD2. TRBV23-1 is reported as an ORF; its role is uncertain. This CDR3 is built from 18 residues. J gave up 5 bases and V 3 bases, and 15 bases lay outside the gene matches. DNA for the CDR3: TGCGCCAGCAGTCATCTTCTAGCGGGAGGCACCACCCCCCACGAGCAGTACTTC. It yields the protein CASSHLLAGGTTPHEQYF.

The J gene is TRBJ2-3, the V gene TRBV7-9; D might be TRBD1 (7 bases). The V gene lost 4 bases and the J gene lost 4 bases, with 15 bases spanning the gap. CDR1 is SEHNR, CDR2 FQNEAQ, per germline (reference sequence). The CDR3 has 15 residues. The chain's CDR3 is CASSSRQGGADTQYF. The DNA of the CDR3 is TGTGCCAGCAGCTCAAGACAGGGAGGCGCAGATACGCAGTATTTT.

J is TRBJ2-2 and V is TRBV5-1; maybe TRBD2 (6 bases). Germline values: CDR1 SGHRS, CDR2 YFSETQ. Trimming pared 2 bases from V and 0 bases from J, leaving 11 bases between. The CDR3 is made up of 16 amino acids. This CDR3 is CASSFGGTANTGELFF. The CDR3 DNA sequence: TGCGCCAGCAGCTTTGGAGGGACGGCGAACACCGGGGAGCTGTTTTTT.

V gene TRBV7-6 combines with J gene TRBJ2-1, with TRBD2 matching 11 bases. The CDR3 extends over 16 amino acids. Germline V gene data show CDR1 as SGHVS and CDR2 as FNYEAQ. V trimming: 5 bases; J trimming: 4 bases; junction bases outside the gene matches: 7. The CDR3: CASSQLAGGRYNEQFF. Written as DNA, the CDR3 is TGTGCCAGCAGCCAATTAGCGGGAGGGCGTTACAATGAGCAGTTCTTC.

This clone was counted only a few times. This chain uses TRBV9 with TRBJ2-7; D unresolved. V was pared by 3 bases and J by 6 bases, with 13 bases between. The CDR3 is 13 residues long. The germline gives CDR1 SGDLS, CDR2 YYNGEE. This chain's CDR3 is CASSGSINGEQYF. The DNA of the CDR3 is TGTGCCAGCAGCGGTAGTATAAACGGCGAGCAGTACTTC.

This clone was counted only a few times. The chain carries TRBV14 and TRBJ1-1; D is undetermined. The V end was cut by 5 bases, the J end by 2 bases, with 9 bases between. The length of the CDR3 is 13 residues. Germline V gene sequence: CDR1 SGHDN, CDR2 FVKESK. The CDR3 reads CASSLQLNTEAFF. CDR3 in DNA: TGTGCCAGCAGCTTACAGCTAAACACTGAAGCTTTCTTT.

This clone was counted a few times. The chain uses TRBV5-4 and TRBJ2-2; 8 bases line up with TRBD1. The CDR3 has 18 amino acids. Germline V gives CDR1 SGHNT, CDR2 YYREEE (reference sequence). V was clipped by 1 base and J by 0 bases; unmatched bases: 8. CDR3 amino acids: CASSLIDRGHSNTGELFF. The CDR3 DNA sequence: TGTGCCAGCAGCTTGATAGACAGGGGCCACTCGAACACCGGGGAGCTGTTTTTT.

The chain joins TRBV28 to TRBJ2-3; the D gene is possibly TRBD2 (6 bases). The germline V gene has CDR1 MDHEN and CDR2 SYDVKM. V lost 5 bases and J 3 bases, leaving 6 bases between the germline ends. This CDR3 spans 12 amino acids. CDR3 DNA: TGTGCCAGCAGTGGGGGGACAGATACGCAGTATTTT. Its protein is CASSGGTDTQYF.

The genes are TRBV6-1 and TRBJ2-7; D uncertain. This CDR3 has 13 residues. V lost 4 bases to trimming and J lost 2 bases, with 9 bases between them. The germline gives CDR1 MNHNS, CDR2 SASEGT. CDR3 nucleotide sequence: TGTGCCAGCAGTGTAGAACGGGCCTACGAGCAGTACTTC. The encoded protein is CASSVERAYEQYF.

The chain uses TRBV11-3 and TRBJ2-2; 11 nucleotides align to TRBD1. The CDR3 is made up of 16 amino acids. V was clipped by 5 bases and J by 6 bases; unmatched bases: 8. Germline lookup yields CDR1 SGHNT and CDR2 YENEEA. CDR3 sequence: CASSPRTGGRAGELFF. In DNA form, the CDR3 reads TGTGCCAGCAGCCCCCGGACAGGGGGCCGTGCCGGGGAGCTGTTTTTT.

This clone was seen a few times. This chain links TRBV7-8 with TRBJ1-5; tentatively, D is TRBD1 (6 bases). The V and J ends lost 3 bases and 4 bases respectively, with 7 bases between them. The CDR3 covers 13 residues. Germline CDR1 reads SGHVS; CDR2 reads FQNEAQ. The CDR3 sequence is CASSFTGNQPQHF. The CDR3 DNA reads as TGTGCCAGCAGCTTCACAGGGAATCAGCCCCAGCATTTT.

The chain joins TRBV7-8 to TRBJ1-2, with 7 positions matching TRBD1. The CDR3 has 13 amino acids. Looked up from germline, CDR1 is SGHVS and CDR2 is FQNEAQ. V trimming: 3 bases; J trimming: 8 bases; junction bases outside the gene matches: 6. The CDR3 is CASSFDRAGGYTF. In DNA form, the CDR3 reads TGTGCCAGCAGCTTCGACAGGGCGGGCGGCTACACCTTC.

The rearrangement links TRBV5-1 to TRBJ1-2, with D possibly being TRBD1 (5 bases). Germline V gene lookup returns CDR1 SGHRS and CDR2 YFSETQ. The V end was cut by 5 bases, the J end by 5 bases, with 16 bases between. This CDR3 comprises 14 residues. In DNA, the CDR3 is TGCGCCAGCAGGTCTCCGGCAGGGAGGTATGGCTACACCTTC. It yields the protein CASRSPAGRYGYTF.

This clone was observed a few times. The chain uses TRBV28 and TRBJ1-2; D unresolved. Germline CDR1 and CDR2: MDHEN and SYDVKM. The CDR3 loop spans 11 amino acids. The V end lost 7 bases, the J end lost 5 bases, and 8 bases lay between the germline ends. The CDR3 DNA is TGTGCCAGCACCCCCGGGTATGGCTACACCTTC. Its protein product is CASTPGYGYTF.

The chain uses TRBV27 and TRBJ1-1, with a possible D match to TRBD1 (5 bases). The germline gives CDR1 MNHEY, CDR2 SMNVEV (reference sequence). The CDR3 spans 14 residues. The ends were cut back, 6 bases at V and 2 bases at J, with 13 bases in the middle. The CDR3 DNA is TGTGCCAGCAGAGAACTCAGGGATAACACTGAAGCTTTCTTT. It translates to CASRELRDNTEAFF.

In nucleotides, the CDR3 is TGCAGCGTGACAGGGGATCAGGGCACAGATACGCAGTATTTT. This sequence encodes CSVTGDQGTDTQYF. J is TRBJ2-3 and V is TRBV29-1; 8 bases line up with TRBD1. V lost 6 bases, J lost 1 base, and 6 bases stayed unmatched. The CDR3 extends over 14 amino acids. Germline V lookup: CDR1 SQVTM, CDR2 ANQGSEA.

This chain joins TRBV29-1 and TRBJ1-2; TRBD1 might be the D (6 bases). V lost 2 bases and J 0 bases, leaving 7 bases between the germline ends. Germline CDR1 SQVTM, CDR2 ANQGSEA. The CDR3 runs 13 residues. CDR3 sequence (DNA): TGCAGCGTTGAAAACAGGGCTAACTATGGCTACACCTTC. It encodes CSVENRANYGYTF.

The chain carries TRBV29-1 and TRBJ2-3, with 10 positions matching TRBD1. CDR1 is SQVTM, CDR2 ANQGSEA, per germline. This CDR3 has 15 residues. V gave up 1 base and J gave up 4 bases; unmatched junction bases: 5. This CDR3 reads CSVEVRDRGPDTQYF. In nucleotides, the CDR3 is TGCAGCGTTGAAGTCCGGGACAGGGGCCCAGATACGCAGTATTTT.

This clone was detected only a few times. The chain uses TRBV5-6 and TRBJ2-5; D unclear. Per germline, CDR1 SGHDT and CDR2 YYEEEE. CDR3 length: 12 amino acids. The germline V and J ends were trimmed by 2 bases and 3 bases, with 5 bases remaining between them. CDR3 bases: TGTGCCAGCAGCTTAACTGAAGAGACCCAGTACTTC. Translating it yields CASSLTEETQYF.

This chain links TRBV7-9 with TRBJ2-1; the match to TRBD2 covers 11 bases. From germline, CDR1 is SEHNR and CDR2 FQNEAQ (reference sequence). The CDR3 is 15 residues long. The junction had 10 bases not matched to a gene; V was cut back by 5 bases and J by 10 bases. CDR3 bases: TGTGCCAGCAGCACACTAGCGGGAGTGTTGGGCGAGCAGTTCTTC. Its translation: CASSTLAGVLGEQFF.

In this sample, this clone turned up a few times. This sequence joins TRBV5-1 and TRBJ2-5; a weak D match, TRBD1 (6 bases). Germline CDR1 SGHRS, CDR2 YFSETQ. The CDR3 is 13 amino acids. Trimming removed 0 bases from V and 4 bases from J, with 7 bases in between. CDR3 in DNA: TGCGCCAGCAGCTTGGAAGGGGGAGAGACCCAGTACTTC. Protein product: CASSLEGGETQYF. The full variable domain, its missing parts supplied by reference TRBV5-1 and TRBJ2-5, is KAGVTQTPRYLIKTRGQQVTLSCSPISGHRSVSWYQQTPGQGLQFLFEYFSETQRNKGNFPGRFSGRQFSNSRSEMNVSTLELGDSALYLCASSLEGGETQYFGPGTRLLVL.

This clone came up a few times. V is TRBV5-6 and J is TRBJ1-1; the match to TRBD1 covers 11 bases. CDR1 and CDR2 from the germline V gene are SGHDT and YYEEEE. The CDR3 sequence is 15 residues long. Trimming took 0 bases from V and 6 from J; bases not matched to a gene: 4. CDR3 region: CASSLDWDRGSEAFF. The CDR3 DNA reads as TGTGCCAGCAGCTTGGACTGGGACAGGGGGTCTGAAGCTTTCTTT. Full variable domain (missing parts from reference TRBV5-6 and TRBJ1-1): DAGVTQSPTHLIKTRGQQVTLRCSPKSGHDTVSWYQQALGQGPQFIFQYYEEEERQRGNFPDRFSGHQFPNYSSELNVNALLLGDSALYLCASSLDWDRGSEAFFGQGTRLTVV.

This rearrangement joins TRBV19 to TRBJ1-5, with TRBD1 matching 8 bases. Germline V gene data show CDR1 as LNHDA and CDR2 as SQIVND (reference sequence). The CDR3 loop spans 20 amino acids. Trimming took 0 bases from V and 0 from J; bases not matched to a gene: 13. CDR3 DNA: TGTGCCAGTAGTATAGATCGATCGCATTCAGGGGGCGATAGCAATCAGCCCCAGCATTTT. Its protein is CASSIDRSHSGGDSNQPQHF.

This clone was recorded a few times. V and J are TRBV10-3 and TRBJ2-7; the match to TRBD2 covers 14 bases. The V and J ends lost 6 bases and 2 bases, in that order; junction bases with no gene match: 3. In germline, CDR1 is ENHRY, CDR2 SYGVKD. The CDR3 has 15 amino acids. CDR3 sequence: CAIRATSGRAYEQYF. The CDR3 DNA follows: TGTGCCATCAGAGCGACTAGCGGGAGGGCCTACGAGCAGTACTTC.

J is TRBJ2-7 and V is TRBV28; D is unclear. The germline gives CDR1 MDHEN, CDR2 SYDVKM. V was cut by 3 bases and J by 1 base, with 10 bases left in between. The CDR3 is made up of 14 amino acids. The CDR3 region is CASSLPGRSYEQYF. The CDR3 DNA reads as TGTGCCAGCAGTTTGCCAGGCCGTTCCTACGAGCAGTACTTC.

This clone was observed a few times. The gene calls are TRBV19 and TRBJ1-4, with no clear D. Per germline, CDR1 LNHDA and CDR2 SQIVND (reference sequence). Trimming shortened V by 6 bases and J by 8 bases, and 16 bases separated the two germline ends. CDR3 length: 14 amino acids. CDR3 nucleotide sequence: TGTGCCAGTAGCCGGAGGATCGAGGAAGAAAAACTGTTTTTT. Encoded protein: CASSRRIEEEKLFF.